The sample holds many counts of the clone carrying this TCR beta chain. Its antigen is currently unknown. Preparation of the TCRbeta library was carried out with unique molecular identifiers. TCRdb independently ran MiXCR on the PCR reads; one entry per CDR3 protein. The sample gives 250,000 to 300,000 distinct CDR3 sequences, 9.5% to 13% of which show up once; around 22% is in the top ten. This sample is drawn from a study of T-cell reconstitution after alpha-beta-depleted transplantation in children. The CDR3 has 16 amino acids. The V gene lost 2 bases and the J gene lost 5 bases, with 15 bases spanning the gap. Overall study results and limits: From surviving recipient T cells and thymic progenitors came the high day-60 TCRbeta diversity observed in some patients. Two months or so post-transplant, alpha-beta T cells reportedly derived from several hundred expanded graft clones. It was newly produced T cells that mostly accounted for T-cell counts and diversity one year after transplant.

This receptor was taken from a male patient between 2 and 10 years old who had a stem cell transplant for chronic granulomatous disease, so the T cells may come from the graft donor. V is TRBV12-3 or TRBV12-4 and J is TRBJ1-4; the D is unclear. Material: peripheral blood, obtained 180 days after TCRalphabeta/CD19-depleted stem cell transplant. The CDR3, as DNA: TGTGCCAGCAGTTTAATGAAGACACAATCAAATGAAAAACTGTTTTTT. Its translation: CASSLMKTQSNEKLFF.